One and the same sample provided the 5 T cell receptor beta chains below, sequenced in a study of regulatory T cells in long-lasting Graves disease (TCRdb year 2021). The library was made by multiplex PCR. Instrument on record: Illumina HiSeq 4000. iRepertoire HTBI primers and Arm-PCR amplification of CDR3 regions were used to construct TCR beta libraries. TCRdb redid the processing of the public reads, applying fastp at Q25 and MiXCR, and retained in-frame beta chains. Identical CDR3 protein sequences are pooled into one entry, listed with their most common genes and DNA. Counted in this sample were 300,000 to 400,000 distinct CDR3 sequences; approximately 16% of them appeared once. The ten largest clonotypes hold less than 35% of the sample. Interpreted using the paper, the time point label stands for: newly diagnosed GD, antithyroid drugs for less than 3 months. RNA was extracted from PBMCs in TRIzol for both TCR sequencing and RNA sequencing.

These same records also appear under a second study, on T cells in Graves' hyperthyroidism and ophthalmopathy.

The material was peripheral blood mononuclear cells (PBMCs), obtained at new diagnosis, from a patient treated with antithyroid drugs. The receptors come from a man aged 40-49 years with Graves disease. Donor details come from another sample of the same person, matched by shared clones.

In DNA, the CDR3 is TGTGCCAGCAGCCCCATTCGTGGTTCTTTACCCGGGGAGCTGTTTTTT. This encodes CASSPIRGSLPGELFF. The chain has TRBV28 and TRBJ2-2; D gene uncertain. V shed 6 bases and J shed 6 bases, with 20 bases lying between them. The V gene's germline CDR1 is MDHEN and CDR2 SYDVKM. CDR3 size: 16 residues. Full variable domain (outside the CDR3, taken from reference TRBV28 and TRBJ2-2): DVKVTQSSRYLVKRTGEKVFLECVQDMDHENMFWYRQDPGLGLRLIYFSYDVKMKEKGDIPEGYSVSREKKERFSLILESASTNQTSMYLCASSPIRGSLPGELFFGEGSRLTVL.

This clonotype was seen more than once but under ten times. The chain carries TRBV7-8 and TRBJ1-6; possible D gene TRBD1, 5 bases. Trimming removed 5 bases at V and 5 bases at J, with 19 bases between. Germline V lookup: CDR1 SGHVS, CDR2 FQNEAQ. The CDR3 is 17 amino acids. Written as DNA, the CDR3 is TGTGCCAGCAGCATGACTCCAAGGGGCGCGGATAATTCACCCCTCCACTTT. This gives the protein CASSMTPRGADNSPLHF.

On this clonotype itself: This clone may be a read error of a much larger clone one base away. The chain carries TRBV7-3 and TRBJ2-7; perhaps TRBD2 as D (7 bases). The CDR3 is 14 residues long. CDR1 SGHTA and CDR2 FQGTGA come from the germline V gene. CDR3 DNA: TGTGCCAACAGCTTTCAAGGGGGGGACTACGAGCAGTGCTTC. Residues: CANSFQGGDYEQCF.

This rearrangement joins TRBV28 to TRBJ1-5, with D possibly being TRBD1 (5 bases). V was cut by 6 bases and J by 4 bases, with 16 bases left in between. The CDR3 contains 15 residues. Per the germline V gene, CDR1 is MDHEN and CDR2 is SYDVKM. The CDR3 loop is CASRRAGWGNQPQHF. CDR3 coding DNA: TGTGCCAGCAGGAGGGCAGGGTGGGGAAATCAGCCCCAGCATTTT.

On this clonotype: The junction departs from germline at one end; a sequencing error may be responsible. The CDR3 loop reads CARSQSGGPGELFF. The DNA of the CDR3 is TGTGCCAGAAGCCAATCAGGGGGTCCCGGGGAGCTGTTTTTT. This chain connects TRBV4-2 to TRBJ2-2; 7 bases match TRBD1. This CDR3 region has 14 residues. Germline loops: CDR1 LGHNA, CDR2 YNFKEQ.